One sample yielded the 32 T cell receptor beta chains listed below, sequenced in a study of response to subunit inactivated influenza vaccine. TCRdb reanalysed the RT-PCR reads using MiXCR and keeps one entry per CDR3 protein. The data show some 500,000 distinct CDR3 sequences, roughly 27% seen once. The source was CD4+ T cells sorted from PBMCs, collected more than 4 days after vaccination. These receptors came from a man aged 45 to 65 who received an inactivated influenza vaccine.

The rearrangement links TRBV6-1 to TRBJ2-1; D is possibly TRBD2 (5 bases). Germline V CDR1 and CDR2: MNHNS, SASEGT. Trimming took off 2 bases at V and 4 bases at J, with 15 bases between the two ends. CDR3 length equals 16 residues. The CDR3 here is CASSERGSGGYNEQFF. The CDR3 DNA reads TGTGCCAGCAGTGAAAGAGGCAGCGGAGGTTACAATGAGCAGTTCTTC.

This chain joins TRBV28 and TRBJ1-2, with D unclear. V lost 8 bases and J 5 bases, leaving 15 bases between the germline ends. The CDR3 length is 13 residues. Germline V lookup: CDR1 MDHEN, CDR2 SYDVKM. The CDR3 protein is CASGQTATYGYTF. The CDR3 DNA reads TGTGCCAGCGGCCAGACGGCGACGTATGGCTACACCTTC.

Worth noting for this clonotype: One end of the junction fails to match germline, which may point to a read error. The chain links TRBV4-1 to TRBJ2-5, with a tentative D call TRBD2 (5 bases). The germline gives CDR1 MGHRA, CDR2 YSYEKL. The CDR3 runs to 15 residues. The CDR3: CASSPTPTIQETHYF. The CDR3 DNA is TGCGCCAGCAGCCCGACACCGACTATTCAAGAGACCCACTACTTC.

This clonotype was found a few times. The chain carries TRBV27 and TRBJ2-1, with 8 nucleotides matching TRBD2. The germline CDR1 and CDR2 sequences are MNHEY and SMNVEV (reference sequence). J gave up 4 bases and V 3 bases, and 11 bases lay outside the gene matches. The CDR3 loop spans 17 amino acids. CDR3 bases: TGTGCCAGCAGTTTCCAACGAAGCGGGAGCGAGTACAATGAGCAGTTCTTC. This gives the protein CASSFQRSGSEYNEQFF.

This clonotype was counted between two and nine times. V usage is TRBV7-9 and J usage is TRBJ2-1; TRBD1 matches at 7 bases. The CDR3 consists of 13 residues. The ends lost 5 bases at V and 7 bases at J; junction bases unmatched: 5. The germline V gene encodes CDR1 SEHNR and CDR2 FQNEAQ (reference sequence). The DNA for the CDR3 is TGTGCCAGCAGCCTGACAGGGAAGAATGAGCAGTTCTTC. It translates to CASSLTGKNEQFF.

This clonotype was counted only a few times. The chain links TRBV4-2 to TRBJ2-5, with 8 bases aligning to TRBD1. The CDR3 has 14 amino acids. Germline CDR1 LGHNA, CDR2 YNFKEQ. V dropped 6 bases and J dropped 4; count of bases not matched to a gene: 7. The chain's CDR3 is CASSSPGQGETQYF. CDR3 nucleotide sequence: TGTGCCAGCAGTTCTCCCGGACAGGGAGAGACCCAGTACTTC.

The gene calls are TRBV20-1 and TRBJ2-3, with D perhaps matching TRBD2 (6 bases). The length of the CDR3 is 12 residues. Trimming took 6 bases from V and 3 from J, leaving 10 bases between them. Germline values: CDR1 DFQATT, CDR2 SNEGSKA (reference sequence). In DNA, the CDR3 is TGCAGTGCCACTAGCTTGACAGATACGCAGTATTTT. This encodes CSATSLTDTQYF.

This clonotype has more than one count but fewer than ten. The chain carries TRBV6-2 or TRBV6-3 and TRBJ2-1, with D unclear. Trimming stripped 5 bases from V and 4 bases from J, with 6 bases between. This CDR3 contains 12 residues. Germline values: CDR1 MNHEY, CDR2 SVGEGT. This chain's CDR3 is CASSQTYNEQFF. CDR3 DNA sequence: TGTGCCAGCAGTCAGACATACAATGAGCAGTTCTTC.

This clonotype showed up just a few times. The chain joins TRBV12-3 or TRBV12-4 to TRBJ2-5; tentatively, D is TRBD2 (6 bases). V was pared by 1 base and J by 4 bases, with 10 bases between. The length of the CDR3 is 14 residues. CDR3 in amino acids: CASSLGASVETQYF. CDR3 DNA: TGTGCCAGCAGTTTAGGAGCTAGCGTAGAGACCCAGTACTTC.

CDR3 loop: CASSYLTGSDETQYF. CDR3 coding DNA: TGCGCCAGCAGCTACTTGACAGGGTCGGACGAGACCCAGTACTTC. The chain uses TRBV5-1 and TRBJ2-5, with 7 bases matching TRBD1. Germline V lookup: CDR1 SGHRS, CDR2 YFSETQ. This CDR3 is 15 amino acids long. The V gene end was trimmed by 3 bases and the J gene end by 5 bases; junction bases not matched to a gene: 10.

The chain combines TRBV6-5 with TRBJ2-1; a possible D gene is TRBD2 (5 bases). CDR3 length equals 14 residues. Trimming took off 3 bases at V and 9 bases at J, with 15 bases between the two ends. Looked up from germline, CDR1 is MNHEY and CDR2 is SVGAGI. CDR3 amino acids: CASSYSQDSSEQFF. In nucleotides, the CDR3 is TGTGCCAGCAGTTATTCCCAGGACTCTTCTGAGCAGTTCTTC.

This clonotype was recorded only once. The rearrangement uses TRBV18 and TRBJ2-7; 8 bases fit TRBD1. CDR1 KGHSH and CDR2 LQKENI come from the germline V gene. The CDR3 covers 14 residues. V trimming: 6 bases; J trimming: 6 bases; junction bases outside the gene matches: 10. The CDR3, as DNA: TGTGCCAGCTCCCGCGACAGGGGAGATCGCGAGCAGTACTTC. Its protein is CASSRDRGDREQYF.

The V and J genes are TRBV29-1 and TRBJ2-3, with 7 nucleotides matching TRBD2. With 6 bases clipped from V and 2 bases from J, the junction kept 11 bases outside the gene matches. This CDR3 comprises 15 residues. Germline assignment: CDR1 SQVTM and CDR2 ANQGSEA. CDR3 nucleotide sequence: TGCAGCGTGGGGGTAGGGAGGGGACCCACAGATACGCAGTATTTT. It yields the protein CSVGVGRGPTDTQYF.

This clonotype appeared many times. V usage is TRBV12-3 or TRBV12-4 and J usage is TRBJ2-1; 7 bases fit TRBD1. This CDR3 is 15 amino acids long. With 5 bases clipped from V and 12 bases from J, the junction kept 16 bases outside the gene matches. The CDR3 bases are TGTGCCAGCAGTCCGAGCGGTGGACAGGTCATTGGGCAGTTCTTC. This translates into CASSPSGGQVIGQFF.

This sequence joins TRBV10-3 and TRBJ2-1, with 8 bases aligning to TRBD1. From germline, CDR1 is ENHRY and CDR2 SYGVKD. This CDR3 is 15 amino acids long. Unmatched junction bases numbered 7, after V lost 7 bases and J lost 2 bases. The CDR3 reads CAIKDRDITYNEQFF. CDR3 bases: TGTGCCATCAAGGACAGGGATATAACCTACAATGAGCAGTTCTTC.

This clonotype was seen only a few times. The rearrangement uses TRBV5-1 and TRBJ2-5, with a weak D call TRBD2 (5 bases). The CDR3 loop spans 12 amino acids. From germline, CDR1 is SGHRS and CDR2 YFSETQ. Trimming took 7 bases from V and 5 from J, leaving 12 bases between them. CDR3 residues: CASARDRETQYF. CDR3 nucleotides: TGCGCCAGCGCGAGGGATCGGGAGACCCAGTACTTC.

This clonotype showed up just a few times. The chain links TRBV29-1 to TRBJ2-3; TRBD2 matches 7 bases. Germline loops: CDR1 SQVTM, CDR2 ANQGSEA. The CDR3 sequence is 15 residues long. V was clipped by 7 bases and J by 2 bases; unmatched bases: 12. The DNA for the CDR3 is TGCAGCGCCACCCCGCGGGAGTGGTACACAGATACGCAGTATTTT. Its translation: CSATPREWYTDTQYF.

Worth noting for this clonotype: Mismatch with germline at one junction end may stem from a read error. The chain uses TRBV7-7 and TRBJ2-2, with a possible D match to TRBD2 (5 bases). CDR3 length: 12 amino acids. Germline CDR1 and CDR2: SSHAT and FNYEAQ (reference sequence). The CDR3 is CASSIRGGELFF. CDR3 coding DNA: TGTGCTAGCAGCATCCGGGGCGGGGAGCTGTTTTTT.

This clonotype was picked up a small number of times. V gene TRBV14 combines with J gene TRBJ1-6; D gene uncertain. V lost 1 base and J 7 bases, leaving 8 bases between the germline ends. CDR1 is SGHDN and CDR2 is FVKESK in the germline V gene. The CDR3 covers 14 residues. CDR3 residues: CASSQVEGNSPLHF. CDR3 in DNA: TGTGCCAGCAGCCAAGTTGAGGGAAATTCACCCCTCCACTTT. The full variable domain, completed using reference TRBV14 and TRBJ1-6, is EAGVTQFPSHSVIEKGQTVTLRCDPISGHDNLYWYRRVMGKEIKFLLHFVKESKQDESGMPNNRFLAERTGGTYSTLKVQPAELEDSGVYFCASSQVEGNSPLHFGNGTRLTVT.

The sample holds a few counts of this clonotype. V gene TRBV7-9 combines with J gene TRBJ2-3; no definite D call. Germline CDR1 SEHNR, CDR2 FQNEAQ (reference sequence). V was cut by 1 base and J by 0 bases, with 11 bases left in between. The CDR3 covers 16 residues. CDR3 amino acids: CASSLGVDPSTDTQYF. CDR3 bases: TGTGCCAGCAGCTTAGGCGTGGACCCCAGCACAGATACGCAGTATTTT.

V is TRBV12-3 or TRBV12-4 and J is TRBJ1-2, with D unresolved. The V gene lost 2 bases and the J gene lost 1 base, with 11 bases spanning the gap. The length of the CDR3 is 15 residues. The CDR3 region is CASSLLMDGNYGYTF. CDR3 coding DNA: TGTGCCAGCAGTTTACTAATGGATGGTAACTATGGCTACACCTTC.

This clonotype was seen a few times. The chain recombines TRBV20-1 with TRBJ1-5; perhaps TRBD1 as D (6 bases). This CDR3 region has 14 residues. The V and J ends lost 1 base and 7 bases respectively, with 14 bases between them. Per the germline V gene, CDR1 is DFQATT and CDR2 is SNEGSKA (reference sequence). As DNA, the CDR3 is TGCAGTGCTAGAGGAGGGGGGGCCGGCCAGCCCCAGCATTTT. Protein product: CSARGGGAGQPQHF.

V is TRBV5-5 and J is TRBJ2-5; 14 bases are shared with TRBD2. This CDR3 comprises 17 residues. Per germline, CDR1 SGHKS and CDR2 YYEKEE (reference sequence). After removal of 0 bases from V and 2 bases from J, the junction contained 3 bases not matched to a gene. CDR3 amino acids: CASSLGLAGGIQETQYF. The DNA of the CDR3 is TGTGCCAGCAGCTTGGGACTAGCGGGGGGGATACAAGAGACCCAGTACTTC.

The sample holds many counts of this clonotype. The J gene is TRBJ2-1, the V gene TRBV9, with TRBD2 identical over 11 bases. Germline CDR1 is SGDLS and CDR2 is YYNGEE. The junction had 2 bases not matched to a gene; V was cut back by 3 bases and J by 3 bases. This CDR3 region has 15 residues. The DNA of the CDR3 is TGTGCCAGCAGCGCTGGGACTAGCGGCTACAATGAGCAGTTCTTC. Translating gives CASSAGTSGYNEQFF.

The rearrangement links TRBV5-1 to TRBJ2-2, with TRBD1 identical over 7 bases. The germline V gene encodes CDR1 SGHRS and CDR2 YFSETQ. V was clipped by 0 bases and J by 0 bases; unmatched bases: 5. The CDR3 totals 17 residues. CDR3 sequence reads: CASSLGQGLANTGELFF. The CDR3 DNA is TGCGCCAGCAGCTTGGGACAGGGCCTCGCGAACACCGGGGAGCTGTTTTTT.

This clonotype was observed a few times. CDR3 nucleotide sequence: TGTGCCAGCAGCGAGACGATTAGGGGGACCGACGAGCAGTACTTC. This encodes CASSETIRGTDEQYF. The chain is built from TRBV7-9 and TRBJ2-7; possibly TRBD1 for D (6 bases). This CDR3 has 15 residues. The V and J ends lost 5 bases and 5 bases respectively, with 19 bases between them. Germline CDR1 SEHNR, CDR2 FQNEAQ (reference sequence). Based on the CDR3 plus reference TRBV7-9 and TRBJ2-7, the full variable domain is DTGVSQNPRHKITKRGQNVTFRCDPISEHNRLYWYRQTLGQGPEFLTYFQNEAQLEKSRLLSDRFSAERPKGSFSTLEIQRTEQGDSAMYLCASSETIRGTDEQYFGPGTRLTVT.

The gene calls are TRBV11-2 and TRBJ2-1; D remains ambiguous. Germline V gives CDR1 SGHAT, CDR2 FQNNGV. The CDR3 runs to 15 residues. The V and J ends lost 6 bases and 4 bases respectively, with 16 bases between them. The CDR3 region has the DNA TGTGCCAGCAGAGACGGAAGAGGTGCGTACAATGAGCAGTTCTTC. Its translation is CASRDGRGAYNEQFF.

J is TRBJ2-5 and V is TRBV15; D is uncertain. Deletions cut 3 bases from V and 0 bases from J, with 11 bases between. Per germline, CDR1 LNHNV and CDR2 YYDKDF (reference sequence). This CDR3 region has 15 residues. The CDR3 here is CATSRVDWYQETQYF. DNA of the CDR3: TGTGCCACCAGCAGGGTGGATTGGTACCAAGAGACCCAGTACTTC. Combining the CDR3 with reference TRBV15 and TRBJ2-5 gives the whole variable domain DAMVIQNPRYQVTQFGKPVTLSCSQTLNHNVMYWYQQKSSQAPKLLFHYYDKDFNNEADTPDNFQSRRPNTSFCFLDIRSPGLGDTAMYLCATSRVDWYQETQYFGPGTRLLVL.

The chain couples TRBV2 to TRBJ2-3, with D hard to call. CDR1 is SNHLY, CDR2 FYNNEI, per germline. Trimming took 7 bases from V and 6 from J, leaving 14 bases between them. The CDR3 has 13 amino acids. CDR3 sequence (DNA): TGTGCCAGCAACCTGGACGGGTGGGATACGCAGTATTTT. Amino acids: CASNLDGWDTQYF.

This chain joins TRBV6-2 or TRBV6-3 and TRBJ2-1; 7 nucleotides match TRBD1. CDR1 is MNHEY and CDR2 is SVGEGT in the germline V gene. The CDR3 runs 12 residues. V trimming: 9 bases; J trimming: 12 bases; junction bases outside the gene matches: 11. Here the CDR3 DNA reads TGTGCCAGTTCACTTACCAAGGGGGCGCAGTTCTTC. Its protein is CASSLTKGAQFF.

There are a few counts of this clonotype. This sequence joins TRBV10-3 and TRBJ2-2; D not resolved. The germline CDR1 and CDR2 sequences are ENHRY and SYGVKD. Trimming stripped 0 bases from V and 4 bases from J, with 15 bases between. The CDR3 has 17 amino acids. CDR3 nucleotides: TGTGCCATCAGTGAGTCGATATTTTCGGGTGGCACCGGGGAGCTGTTTTTT. This codes for CAISESIFSGGTGELFF.

The genes are TRBV5-6 and TRBJ2-7; D is possibly TRBD2 (5 bases). Germline-derived CDR1 and CDR2 are SGHDT and YYEEEE. Between the trimmed V and J ends, which lost 0 bases and 2 bases, there was a span of 18 bases. CDR3 size: 17 residues. The CDR3 spells CASSLANIRTGTYEQYF. In nucleotides, the CDR3 is TGTGCCAGCAGCTTGGCCAACATAAGGACGGGAACCTACGAGCAGTACTTC.